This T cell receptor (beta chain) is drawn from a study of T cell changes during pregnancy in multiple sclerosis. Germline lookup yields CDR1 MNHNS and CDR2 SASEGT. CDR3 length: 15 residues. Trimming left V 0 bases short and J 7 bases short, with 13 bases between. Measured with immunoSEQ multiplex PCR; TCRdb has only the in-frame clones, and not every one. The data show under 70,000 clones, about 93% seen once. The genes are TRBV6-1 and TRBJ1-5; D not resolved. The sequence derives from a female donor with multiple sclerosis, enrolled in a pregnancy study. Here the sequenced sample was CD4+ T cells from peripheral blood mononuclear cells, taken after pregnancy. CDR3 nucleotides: TGTGCCAGCAGTGAAGCCGGCGGAAATAGCCAGCCCCAGCATTTT. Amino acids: CASSEAGGNSQPQHF.